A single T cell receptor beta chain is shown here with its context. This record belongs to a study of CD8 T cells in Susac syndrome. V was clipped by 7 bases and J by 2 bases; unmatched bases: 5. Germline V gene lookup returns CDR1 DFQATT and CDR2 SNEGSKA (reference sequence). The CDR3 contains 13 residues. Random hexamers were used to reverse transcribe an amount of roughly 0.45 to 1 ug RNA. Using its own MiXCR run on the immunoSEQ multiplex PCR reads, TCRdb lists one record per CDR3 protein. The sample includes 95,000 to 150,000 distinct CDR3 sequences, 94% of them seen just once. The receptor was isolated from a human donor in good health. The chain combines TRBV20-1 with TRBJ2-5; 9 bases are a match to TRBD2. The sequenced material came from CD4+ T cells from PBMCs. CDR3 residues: CSVRAGGQETQYF. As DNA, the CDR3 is TGCAGTGTCCGAGCGGGAGGTCAAGAGACCCAGTACTTC.